This note documents a single TCR beta chain sequence. Germline V gene sequence: CDR1 MNHNS, CDR2 SASEGT. The CDR3 loop spans 15 amino acids. The ends were cut back, 2 bases at V and 1 base at J, with 9 bases in the middle. The assay was immunoSEQ multiplex PCR, and TCRdb's table has in-frame clones only and misses some. The sample gives 20,000 to 25,000 clones, 80% to 90% of which show up once; 16% is in the top ten. The data were obtained in a study of OX40 agonist ivuxolimab in advanced cancers. Study information: As their treatment, patients were administered ivuxolimab, an agonistic anti-OX40 (CD134) antibody.

The rearrangement links TRBV6-1 to TRBJ1-5, with D possibly being TRBD1 (6 bases). The material was CD4+ or CD8+ T cells sorted from blood, obtained in a trial of the OX40 agonist ivuxolimab. This receptor was obtained from an adult with an advanced solid tumor such as melanoma, head and neck, liver or kidney cancer. The CDR3 DNA reads as TGTGCCAGCAGTGAATACGACAGGAGCAATCAGCCCCAGCATTTT. This translates into CASSEYDRSNQPQHF.